The 27 T cell receptor beta chains in this list originate from one sample, sequenced in a study of T-cell reconstitution after alpha-beta-depleted transplantation in children. Unique molecular identifiers were incorporated during preparation of the TCRbeta library. MiXCR, applied by TCRdb to the PCR reads, yields one record per CDR3 protein. The table has hundreds of thousands of distinct CDR3 sequences, roughly 13% seen once. This specimen consisted of PBMCs, mostly from graft donor cells, obtained 360 days after TCRalphabeta/CD19-depleted stem cell transplant. These TCRs come from a male patient between 5 and 17 years old who had a stem cell transplant for acute myeloid leukemia, so the T cells may come from the graft donor.

The rearrangement uses TRBV6-1 and TRBJ2-1; 11 nucleotides align to TRBD2. The CDR3 is 20 amino acids. Germline assignment: CDR1 MNHNS and CDR2 SASEGT. V shed 5 bases and J 2 bases; nucleotides not matched to a gene: 17. Written as DNA, the CDR3 is TGTGCCAGCAGTAACCGCCCGGGACTAGCGGACCCGACCCCCTACAATGAGCAGTTCTTC. This encodes CASSNRPGLADPTPYNEQFF.

This chain joins TRBV9 and TRBJ2-1; D gene ambiguous. From germline, CDR1 is SGDLS and CDR2 YYNGEE. CDR3 size: 15 residues. Deletions cut 0 bases from V and 4 bases from J, with 11 bases between. Here the CDR3 DNA reads TGTGCCAGCAGCGTAGAATCCGGGTATTACAATGAGCAGTTCTTC. Translating it yields CASSVESGYYNEQFF.

This clonotype was seen more than once but under ten times. This chain joins TRBV7-3 and TRBJ2-3; 8 positions agree with TRBD2. V was clipped by 4 bases and J by 2 bases; unmatched bases: 11. The germline CDR1 and CDR2 sequences are SGHTA and FQGTGA. This CDR3 is 17 amino acids long. The CDR3 DNA sequence: TGTGCCAGCAGCTCCTCCCCCCAGCGGGAGTACACAGATACGCAGTATTTT. Translation: CASSSSPQREYTDTQYF.

This clonotype was seen many times. The CDR3 spells CASSSSYYEQYF. The DNA of the CDR3 is TGTGCCAGCAGTTCTTCTTACTACGAGCAGTACTTC. The chain couples TRBV12-3 or TRBV12-4 to TRBJ2-7; D not resolved. V was shortened by 4 bases and J by 3 bases, with 7 bases between the two germline ends. This CDR3 spans 12 amino acids.

This clonotype was recorded at least ten times. The chain is built from TRBV29-1 and TRBJ2-6; D uncertain. CDR1 and CDR2 from the germline V gene are SQVTM and ANQGSEA. This CDR3 contains 15 residues. Trimming shortened V by 2 bases and J by 2 bases, and 10 bases separated the two germline ends. The CDR3 region is CSVEKFGPGANVLTF. CDR3 bases: TGCAGCGTTGAAAAGTTTGGACCTGGGGCCAACGTCCTGACTTTC.

The chain combines TRBV5-6 with TRBJ2-1; the D is unclear. The CDR3 has 15 amino acids. Germline V gene data show CDR1 as SGHDT and CDR2 as YYEEEE. Between the trimmed V and J ends, which lost 2 bases and 1 base, there was a span of 10 bases. In nucleotides, the CDR3 is TGTGCCAGCAGCTTCCAGGAGTGGTCCTACAATGAGCAGTTCTTC. It is translated as CASSFQEWSYNEQFF.

This clonotype appeared a few times. The chain recombines TRBV29-1 with TRBJ2-1; 9 bases line up with TRBD2. Germline CDR1 is SQVTM and CDR2 is ANQGSEA. This CDR3 is 15 amino acids long. The ends lost 3 bases at V and 3 bases at J; junction bases unmatched: 6. The CDR3, as DNA: TGCAGCGTTGAGATTAGCGGGGGACTCTACAATGAGCAGTTCTTC. Translating gives CSVEISGGLYNEQFF.

This clonotype was detected a few times. This chain uses TRBV5-6 with TRBJ2-3; D possibly corresponds to TRBD2 (6 bases). Germline values: CDR1 SGHDT, CDR2 YYEEEE. V lost 2 bases and J 8 bases, leaving 9 bases between the germline ends. This CDR3 region has 12 residues. CDR3 amino acids: CASSFGGGTQYF. DNA for the CDR3: TGTGCCAGCAGCTTCGGGGGTGGTACGCAGTATTTT.

This clonotype showed up many times. The V gene is TRBV7-8, the J gene TRBJ2-5; D is perhaps TRBD2 (5 bases). The CDR3 spans 14 residues. Germline CDR1 SGHVS, CDR2 FQNEAQ. The V gene lost 5 bases and the J gene lost 0 bases, with 10 bases spanning the gap. The CDR3 sequence: CASSRRWDQETQYF. The CDR3 bases are TGTGCCAGCAGCCGGAGGTGGGACCAAGAGACCCAGTACTTC.

The chain has TRBV9 and TRBJ2-7; D not certain. The V end was cut by 2 bases, the J end by 4 bases, with 10 bases between. CDR1 and CDR2 from the germline V gene are SGDLS and YYNGEE. This CDR3 has 13 amino acids. The CDR3 DNA reads TGTGCCAGCAGCGTCCAACTTGGATACGAGCAGTACTTC. Residues: CASSVQLGYEQYF.

This clonotype was observed a few times. The chain has TRBV29-1 and TRBJ2-1, with 12 bases fitting TRBD2. The CDR3 contains 19 residues. CDR1 and CDR2 from the germline V gene are SQVTM and ANQGSEA. CDR3 sequence (DNA): TGCAGTCTCCTCATGAGGGCTAGCGGGAGGGCCGCGGGTAGGAATGAGCAGTTCTTC. It specifies CSLLMRASGRAAGRNEQFF.

This clonotype was counted ten times or more. V and J are TRBV7-9 and TRBJ2-7; possible D gene TRBD2, 6 bases. Germline CDR1 and CDR2: SEHNR and FQNEAQ (reference sequence). The CDR3 spans 15 residues. With 1 base removed from V and 3 bases from J, the gap between germline ends came to 13 bases. The CDR3 DNA reads as TGTGCCAGCAGCTTAGATCCAGGGAGGCGCTACGAGCAGTACTTC. This gives the protein CASSLDPGRRYEQYF.

This clonotype has more than one count but fewer than ten. V and J are TRBV7-8 and TRBJ2-7; 10 bases fit TRBD2. The CDR3 sequence is 19 residues long. Germline trimming cut 3 bases from V and 1 base from J; bases unmatched to any gene: 15. CDR1 is SGHVS and CDR2 is FQNEAQ in the germline V gene. CDR3 in amino acids: CASSLGQTSGKTTSYEQYF. DNA of the CDR3: TGTGCCAGCAGCTTGGGGCAAACTAGCGGGAAGACGACTTCCTACGAGCAGTACTTC.

There are many counts of this clonotype. This chain joins TRBV4-3 and TRBJ1-2, with D possibly matching TRBD1 (6 bases). The CDR3 is made up of 13 amino acids. Germline values: CDR1 LGHNA, CDR2 YSLEER. Trimming shortened V by 6 bases and J by 5 bases, and 13 bases separated the two germline ends. For the CDR3, the DNA is TGCGCCAGCAGTCAGGGGCTTGATTATGGCTACACCTTC. The encoded protein is CASSQGLDYGYTF.

This chain joins TRBV20-1 and TRBJ1-1; D is possibly TRBD1 (5 bases). Trimming cost V 2 bases and J 3 bases, with 16 bases left between them. Germline lookup yields CDR1 DFQATT and CDR2 SNEGSKA (reference sequence). The CDR3 runs 15 residues. The CDR3 DNA follows: TGCAGTGCTAGATACGGCCACAGGAGGGACACTGAAGCTTTCTTT. It is translated as CSARYGHRRDTEAFF.

V is TRBV29-1 and J is TRBJ2-5, with 8 nucleotides matching TRBD1. The CDR3 has 14 amino acids. V lost 1 base to trimming and J lost 5 bases; unmatched junction nucleotides: 6. Germline V gives CDR1 SQVTM, CDR2 ANQGSEA. The CDR3 sequence is CSVEGGRQGETQYF. In nucleotides, the CDR3 is TGCAGCGTTGAAGGTGGGCGACAGGGGGAGACCCAGTACTTC.

This clonotype has ten or more counts. The V call is TRBV28, the J call TRBJ2-7; D gene uncertain. With 3 bases removed from V and 3 bases from J, the gap between germline ends came to 9 bases. The CDR3 is made up of 13 amino acids. The germline V gene encodes CDR1 MDHEN and CDR2 SYDVKM. The CDR3 DNA reads as TGTGCCAGCAGTTTGGAAACGGTCTACGAGCAGTACTTC. Its protein product is CASSLETVYEQYF.

This clonotype has just a few counts. The chain carries TRBV7-9 and TRBJ1-1; D is unresolved. The CDR3 is made up of 14 amino acids. The V and J ends lost 3 bases and 4 bases respectively, with 12 bases between them. Germline lookup yields CDR1 SEHNR and CDR2 FQNEAQ (reference sequence). CDR3 sequence: CASSFRREGTEAFF. CDR3 DNA sequence: TGTGCCAGCAGCTTCAGGAGGGAGGGCACTGAAGCTTTCTTT.

The sample holds a few counts of this clonotype. The gene calls are TRBV5-1 and TRBJ1-2, with D uncertain. V was trimmed by 1 base and J by 4 bases, leaving 5 bases between them. The CDR3 loop spans 12 amino acids. Germline V gives CDR1 SGHRS, CDR2 YFSETQ. As DNA, the CDR3 is TGCGCCAGCAGCTTGTGGAGCTATGGCTACACCTTC. It yields the protein CASSLWSYGYTF.

This clonotype was recorded a few times. The chain joins TRBV12-3 or TRBV12-4 to TRBJ2-7; no definite D call. The CDR3 sequence is 13 residues long. Trimming removed 6 bases at V and 0 bases at J, with 9 bases between. The CDR3 sequence is CASSLTSSYEQYF. In DNA form, the CDR3 reads TGTGCCAGCAGCCTGACAAGCTCCTACGAGCAGTACTTC.

The chain joins TRBV12-3 or TRBV12-4 to TRBJ1-5; TRBD1 might be the D (6 bases). There are 17 residues in the CDR3. Trimming stripped 5 bases from V and 0 bases from J, with 17 bases between. CDR3 sequence (DNA): TGTGCCAGCAGTATCATAGGGGGGCAGGTTAGCAATCAGCCCCAGCATTTT. Its translation is CASSIIGGQVSNQPQHF.

This clonotype was observed at least ten times. This sequence joins TRBV27 and TRBJ2-7, with 13 bases fitting TRBD2. This CDR3 region has 14 residues. The germline V gene encodes CDR1 MNHEY and CDR2 SMNVEV (reference sequence). Trimming cost V 10 bases and J 5 bases; bases outside gene matches: 8. The CDR3: CATRLAGGPNEQYF. The CDR3 DNA reads TGTGCCACCAGACTAGCGGGGGGCCCCAACGAGCAGTACTTC.

This clonotype was counted a few times. J is TRBJ1-1 and V is TRBV12-3 or TRBV12-4; no clear D. CDR3 size: 14 residues. V was pared by 2 bases and J by 4 bases, with 11 bases between. This CDR3 reads CASSLWGFGTEAFF. DNA for the CDR3: TGTGCCAGCAGTTTATGGGGATTTGGCACTGAAGCTTTCTTT.

The table lists this clonotype with a few counts. The genes are TRBV20-1 and TRBJ2-3; no definite D call. This CDR3 spans 11 amino acids. CDR1 and CDR2 from the germline V gene are DFQATT and SNEGSKA (reference sequence). V was shortened by 5 bases and J by 10 bases, with 13 bases between the two germline ends. The chain's CDR3 is CSAGTPTSQYF. CDR3 sequence (DNA): TGCAGTGCTGGAACTCCCACCTCGCAGTATTTT.

The genes are TRBV20-1 and TRBJ2-4; 8 bases line up with TRBD2. The length of the CDR3 is 17 residues. Losses at the gene ends were 1 base for V and 1 base for J; bases not matched to a gene: 9. CDR1 DFQATT and CDR2 SNEGSKA come from the germline V gene (reference sequence). The CDR3 protein is CSARVGTRRWAKNIQYF. In DNA form, the CDR3 reads TGCAGTGCTAGAGTAGGGACTAGAAGGTGGGCCAAAAACATTCAGTACTTC.

In this sample, this clonotype turned up a few times. This chain connects TRBV12-3 or TRBV12-4 to TRBJ2-7, with D uncertain. V lost 3 bases, J lost 5 bases, and 14 bases lay in between. The CDR3 has 14 residues. The DNA of the CDR3 is TGTGCCAGCAGTTTGGTCCCGGGCCCCAACGAGCAGTACTTC. It translates to CASSLVPGPNEQYF.

Points on this clonotype: No DNA is shown, since the ends of the CDR3 on it are uncertain; the CDR3 is the one TCRdb lists. This rearrangement joins TRBV6-2 or TRBV6-3 to TRBJ2-2; the DNA was not compared with TRBD1, the D call given in the table. The CDR3 numbers 16 amino acids, ends counted. Germline V gene lookup returns CDR1 MNHEY and CDR2 SVGEGT. CDR3 sequence: CASTEGDRGYFGELFF.